The clone carrying this T cell receptor (beta chain) was seen a few times. Trimming stripped 2 bases from V and 7 bases from J, with 9 bases between. CDR3 length equals 14 residues. Germline-derived CDR1 and CDR2 are MNHEY and SVGEGT. This sample is part of a study of blood T cell repertoires in COVID-19. The table came from immunoSEQ multiplex PCR; TCRdb's copy has only in-frame clones and leaves some out. The sample lists around 13,000 clones; 83% were seen once. The TCR sequence derives from a man in his forties or fifties with active or convalescent COVID-19. What was sequenced was peripheral blood. The V and J genes are TRBV6-2 or TRBV6-3 and TRBJ1-6, with D possibly being TRBD1 (5 bases). The CDR3 nucleotides are TGTGCCAGCAGTTACAGGGGCAGCAATTCACCCCTCCACTTT. Translating gives CASSYRGSNSPLHF.